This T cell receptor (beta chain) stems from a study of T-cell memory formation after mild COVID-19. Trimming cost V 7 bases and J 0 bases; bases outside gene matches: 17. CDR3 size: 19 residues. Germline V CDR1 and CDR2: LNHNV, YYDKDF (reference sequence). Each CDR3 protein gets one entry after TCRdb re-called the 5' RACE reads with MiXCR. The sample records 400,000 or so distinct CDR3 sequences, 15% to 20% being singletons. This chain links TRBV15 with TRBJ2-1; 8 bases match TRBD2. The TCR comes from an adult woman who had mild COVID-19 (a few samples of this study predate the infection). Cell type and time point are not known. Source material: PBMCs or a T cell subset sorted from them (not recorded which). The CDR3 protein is CATTQGRGFGGASYNEQFF. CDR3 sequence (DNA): TGTGCCACCACCCAGGGTCGGGGTTTCGGGGGGGCCTCCTACAATGAGCAGTTCTTC. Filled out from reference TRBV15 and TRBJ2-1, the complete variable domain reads DAMVIQNPRYQVTQFGKPVTLSCSQTLNHNVMYWYQQKSSQAPKLLFHYYDKDFNNEADTPDNFQSRRPNTSFCFLDIRSPGLGDTAMYLCATTQGRGFGGASYNEQFFGPGTRLTVL.